The clone carrying this TCR beta chain was picked up a small number of times. The antigen is not known. Germline lookup yields CDR1 SGHDT and CDR2 YYEEEE. V dropped 2 bases and J dropped 3; count of bases not matched to a gene: 6. This CDR3 contains 16 residues. Via MiXCR, TCRdb re-called the 5' RACE reads, giving one row per CDR3 protein. This table holds more than 300,000 distinct CDR3 sequences, 14% found once. This sample is part of a study of T-cell memory formation after mild COVID-19. Study results and caveats: Contracting clones localized mainly to CM and EM when CD4+ and mainly to EMRA when CD8+.

Material for sequencing was PBMCs or a T cell subset sorted from them (not recorded which). This clonotype was obtained from a man between 18 and 35 years old who had mild COVID-19 (a few samples of this study predate the infection). Cell type and time point are not known. The gene calls are TRBV5-6 and TRBJ1-2; 11 bases are shared with TRBD1. The CDR3 DNA is TGTGCCAGCAGCTTTCCGGGACAGGGGGGCGACTATGGCTACACCTTC. Protein: CASSFPGQGGDYGYTF.